The 7 T cell receptor beta chains given below trace back to one sample, sequenced in a study of beta chain features in type 1 diabetes. Isolated RNA was reverse transcribed in full, so expressed TCRB transcripts were sequenced. The table came from immunoSEQ multiplex PCR; TCRdb's copy has only in-frame clones and leaves some out. The table has approximately 170,000 clones, about 9.8% seen once. The sequenced material came from central memory CD4+ T cells from blood. These TCRs come from a woman between 18 and 29 years old in good health.

The genes are TRBV7-2 and TRBJ1-2; 7 bases agree with TRBD1. This CDR3 comprises 14 residues. Germline CDR1 reads SGHTA; CDR2 reads FQGNSA. Germline trimming cut 5 bases from V and 5 bases from J; bases unmatched to any gene: 8. CDR3 bases: TGTGCCAGCAGCCCTGGCAGGGGGTCTTATGGCTACACCTTC. This sequence encodes CASSPGRGSYGYTF.

Many counts were recorded for this clone. V is TRBV28 and J is TRBJ2-1; 8 bases are a match to TRBD2. The trim removed 5 bases at V and 5 bases at J, leaving 8 bases unmatched. Per the germline V gene, CDR1 is MDHEN and CDR2 is SYDVKM. This CDR3 region has 15 residues. The CDR3 region has the DNA TGTGCCAGCAGTGCCGGGACTAGGTCCAACAATGAGCAGTTCTTC. Translation: CASSAGTRSNNEQFF.

On this clone itself: The sample has other DNA sequences that encode this CDR3 too. The DNA for the CDR3 is TGTGCCAGCTCTCCCGGGAGGAACACTGAAGCTTTCTTT. Translating it yields CASSPGRNTEAFF. This chain connects TRBV18 to TRBJ1-1; D is unclear. The CDR3 spans 13 residues. Trimming pared 6 bases from V and 1 base from J, leaving 9 bases between. Germline assignment: CDR1 KGHSH and CDR2 LQKENI.

The genes are TRBV7-2 and TRBJ2-7, with D possibly TRBD2 on 6 matching bases. The CDR3 loop spans 13 amino acids. CDR1 and CDR2 from the germline V gene are SGHTA and FQGNSA. V was shortened by 4 bases and J by 5 bases, with 12 bases between the two germline ends. CDR3 loop: CASSYSRLDEQYF. In DNA, the CDR3 is TGTGCCAGCAGCTACTCCCGACTAGACGAGCAGTACTTC.

The genes are TRBV5-1 and TRBJ2-1, with 10 bases fitting TRBD2. Per the germline V gene, CDR1 is SGHRS and CDR2 is YFSETQ. V lost 0 bases to trimming and J lost 9 bases; unmatched junction nucleotides: 6. The CDR3 consists of 15 residues. The CDR3: CASSLGLAGVAEQFF. In DNA form, the CDR3 reads TGCGCCAGCAGCTTGGGGCTAGCGGGAGTAGCTGAGCAGTTCTTC. Drawing the rest from reference TRBV5-1 and TRBJ2-1, the complete variable domain is KAGVTQTPRYLIKTRGQQVTLSCSPISGHRSVSWYQQTPGQGLQFLFEYFSETQRNKGNFPGRFSGRQFSNSRSEMNVSTLELGDSALYLCASSLGLAGVAEQFFGPGTRLTVL.

This clone has a count of ten or more. The J gene is TRBJ2-6, the V gene TRBV11-3; no clear D gene. The germline V and J ends were trimmed by 1 base and 0 bases, with 4 bases remaining between them. The CDR3 extends over 15 amino acids. Germline V gene sequence: CDR1 SGHNT, CDR2 YENEEA. CDR3 region: CASSLAGSGANVLTF. CDR3 sequence (DNA): TGTGCCAGCAGCTTAGCAGGCTCTGGGGCCAACGTCCTGACTTTC.

The V call is TRBV5-4, the J call TRBJ1-1; D remains ambiguous. V lost 0 bases, J lost 6 bases, and 12 bases lay in between. The CDR3 contains 14 residues. Germline CDR1 is SGHNT and CDR2 is YYREEE (reference sequence). The CDR3 DNA follows: TGTGCCAGCAGCTTGGAACCGGTTATACCTGAAGCTTTCTTT. Its translation: CASSLEPVIPEAFF. The full variable domain, with the rest looked up from reference TRBV5-4 and TRBJ1-1, is ETGVTQSPTHLIKTRGQQVTLRCSSQSGHNTVSWYQQALGQGPQFIFQYYREEENGRGNFPPRFSGLQFPNYSSELNVNALELDDSALYLCASSLEPVIPEAFFGQGTRLTVV.